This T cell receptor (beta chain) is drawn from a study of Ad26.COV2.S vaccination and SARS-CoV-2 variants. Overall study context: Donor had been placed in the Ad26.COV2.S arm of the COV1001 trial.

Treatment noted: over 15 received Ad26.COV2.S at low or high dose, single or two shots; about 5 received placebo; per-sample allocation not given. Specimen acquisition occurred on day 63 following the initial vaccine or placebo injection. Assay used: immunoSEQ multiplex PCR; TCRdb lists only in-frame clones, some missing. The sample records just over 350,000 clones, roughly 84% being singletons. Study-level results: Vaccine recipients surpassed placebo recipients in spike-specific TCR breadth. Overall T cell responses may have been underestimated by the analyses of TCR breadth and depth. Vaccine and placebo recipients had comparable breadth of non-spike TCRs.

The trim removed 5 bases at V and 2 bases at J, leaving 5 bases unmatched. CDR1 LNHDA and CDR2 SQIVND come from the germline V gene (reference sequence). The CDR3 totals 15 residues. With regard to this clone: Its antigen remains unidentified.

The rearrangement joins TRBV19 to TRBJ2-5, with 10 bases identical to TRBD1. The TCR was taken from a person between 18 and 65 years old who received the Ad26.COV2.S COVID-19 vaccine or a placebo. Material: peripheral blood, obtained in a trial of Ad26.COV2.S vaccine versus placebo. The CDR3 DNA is TGTGCCAGTAGTTTCTGGGACAGGGGACAAGAGACCCAGTACTTC. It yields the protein CASSFWDRGQETQYF.